This T cell receptor beta chain was captured in a study of blood T cell repertoires in COVID-19. Under the authors' procedure: Reference gene primer amplification yielded estimated nucleated cell counts. The data were produced by immunoSEQ multiplex PCR, yet TCRdb's version contains in-frame clones alone and is incomplete. V, J and clone size are taken as reported in that table, and D and trimming were inferred from the DNA itself. The sample contains roughly 250,000 clones, around nine tenths of which appear only once. Grouping used clinical history reported by participants in a survey and questionnaire. Cohort 3 donors were reported recovered after two negative PCRs, clearance, or symptom resolution. Between the trimmed V and J ends, which lost 3 bases and 5 bases, there was a span of 14 bases. The CDR3 has 15 residues. The germline CDR1 and CDR2 sequences are LNHDA and SQIVND (reference sequence).

The V gene is TRBV19, the J gene TRBJ2-1, with D possibly TRBD2 on 5 matching bases. This TCR came from a woman aged 45-59 years who had recovered from COVID-19. Input material: PBMCs or T cells enriched from blood (not recorded which). The CDR3 here is CASSIGVESNNEQFF. The CDR3 DNA sequence: TGTGCCAGTAGTATCGGGGTTGAGTCTAACAATGAGCAGTTCTTC. Full variable domain (missing parts from reference TRBV19 and TRBJ2-1): DGGITQSPKYLFRKEGQNVTLSCEQNLNHDAMYWYRQDPGQGLRLIYYSQIVNDFQKGDIAEGYSVSREKKESFPLTVTSAQKNPTAFYLCASSIGVESNNEQFFGPGTRLTVL.